Described below is a single T cell receptor beta chain sequence and its context. What it binds is not known. The protocol was immunoSEQ multiplex PCR, while the TCRdb copy is restricted to in-frame clones and leaves out a portion. The sample lists some 150,000 clones, 88% occurring once. These data come from a study of T cell responses to AZD1222 COVID-19 vaccine. General study points: Most donors were white British, females outnumbered males, and clonal diversity was possibly underestimated. Sampling that yielded the repertoires occurred only after the peak T cell response. Per reports, nearly half of all spike-specific TCRs target regions that are unmutated in variants.

CDR3 length: 16 residues. The germline V and J ends were trimmed by 0 bases and 0 bases, with 9 bases remaining between them. Germline V gene lookup returns CDR1 MNHEY and CDR2 SVGAGI. The sequencing here drew on peripheral blood, taken 28 days after the second dose of the MenACWY control vaccine. The receptor comes from an adult who received the MenACWY meningococcal vaccine as a control. The gene calls are TRBV6-5 and TRBJ1-3; no clear D gene. CDR3 in amino acids: CASSYSSRVSGNTIYF. DNA of the CDR3: TGTGCCAGCAGTTACTCGTCACGTGTCTCTGGAAACACCATATATTTT.